The rows below give T cell receptor beta chains drawn from one sample of a study of PD-1 blockade in classical Hodgkin lymphoma. Sequenced by immunoSEQ multiplex PCR; TCRdb stores in-frame clones only, minus some. This repertoire shows 90,000 to 130,000 clones, roughly nine tenths found once; its top ten account for roughly 21%. The source material was peripheral blood mononuclear cells (PBMCs), sampled before the second cycle of nivolumab. All receptors derive from a human donor with classical Hodgkin lymphoma. Both conserved end residues are part of each CDR3. A D gene is named only where the DNA matches it firmly. Part of the rows lack a size; the others show once, few, many or a class for expanded clones.

TRBJ1-1,.,TRBV7-9,14,.,TGTGCCAGCAGCTTCATCCAGAAGAACACTGAAGCTTTCTTT,CASSFIQKNTEAFF
TRBJ1-5,TRBD1,TRBV5-6,17,.,TGTGCCAGCAGTTCCGGGACAGGGTACTATAGCAATCAGCCCCAGCATTTT,CASSSGTGYYSNQPQHF
TRBJ1-2,.,TRBV10-3,15,few,TGTGCCAGCAGTTACCAAACAGGGACTATCTATGGCTACACCTTC,CASSYQTGTIYGYTF
TRBJ2-7,.,TRBV18,13,.,TGTGCCAGCTCACCACCGAGGGAAGACGAGCAGTACTTC,CASSPPREDEQYF
TRBJ2-1,.,TRBV7-2,17,.,TGTGCCAGCAGCTTAGTGGGAGGGCAGGGGACTTACAATGAGCAGTTCTTC,CASSLVGGQGTYNEQFF
TRBJ2-3,TRBD2,TRBV7-9,13,.,TGTGCCAGCAGCTCCCTAGCGGAACATACGCAGTATTTT,CASSSLAEHTQYF
TRBJ2-3,TRBD2,TRBV14,18,.,TGTGCCAGCAGCCAAGATCTCACCTCTCTAGCGGGAGCAGATACGCAGTATTTT,CASSQDLTSLAGADTQYF
TRBJ1-5,.,TRBV6-6,15,.,TGTGCCAGCATCTCGGGCAGGGAGGGCAATCAGCCCCAGCATTTT,CASISGREGNQPQHF
TRBJ2-6,.,TRBV5-6,16,.,TGTGCCAGCAACTACGGGGCGAACCCTGGGGCCAACGTCCTGACTTTC,CASNYGANPGANVLTF
TRBJ1-6,TRBD1,TRBV18,15,.,TGTGCCAGCTCACAACTCGACAGGGGAAATTCACCCCTCCACTTT,CASSQLDRGNSPLHF
TRBJ1-1,.,TRBV5-1,14,.,TGCGCCAGCAGCTTTCAGGGAATTAACACTGAAGCTTTCTTT,CASSFQGINTEAFF
TRBJ1-1,TRBD1,TRBV5-1,15,.,TGCGCCAGCAGCGGAGGGACAGGGGGGAACACTGAAGCTTTCTTT,CASSGGTGGNTEAFF
TRBJ1-1,.,TRBV6-6,14,.,TGTGCCAGCAGTGCTGGGGCAACGAACACTGAAGCTTTCTTT,CASSAGATNTEAFF
TRBJ2-1,TRBD2,TRBV4-2,16,.,TGTGCCAGCAGCCGCCTGACTAGCGGAGCCTCCAATGAGCAGTTCTTC,CASSRLTSGASNEQFF
TRBJ1-5,.,TRBV19,17,.,TGTGCCAGTAGTACTACTGTTGGACGGGGCTTCAATCAGCCCCAGCATTTT,CASSTTVGRGFNQPQHF
TRBJ2-1,TRBD1,TRBV25-1,15,.,TGTGCCAGCAGTGTACAAAACCGACAGGGCCCGGAGCAGTTCTTC,CASSVQNRQGPEQFF
TRBJ2-1,TRBD2,TRBV28,15,.,TGTGCCAGCAGTTTAACTAGCGGGAGGGGGAATGAGCAGTTCTTC,CASSLTSGRGNEQFF
TRBJ2-2,.,TRBV7-2,18,.,TGTGCCAGCAGCCCCAGAATTCCCGGGCCGGTGGACACCGGGGAGCTGTTTTTT,CASSPRIPGPVDTGELFF
TRBJ2-1,TRBD1,TRBV6-4,16,.,TGTGCCAGCAGGGGGACCGGGACAGGGGGCTTCAATGAGCAGTTCTTC,CASRGTGTGGFNEQFF
TRBJ2-7,.,TRBV6-5,12,.,TGTGCCGGTCTACGGACCCCCATCAGGGAGTACTTC,CAGLRTPIREYF